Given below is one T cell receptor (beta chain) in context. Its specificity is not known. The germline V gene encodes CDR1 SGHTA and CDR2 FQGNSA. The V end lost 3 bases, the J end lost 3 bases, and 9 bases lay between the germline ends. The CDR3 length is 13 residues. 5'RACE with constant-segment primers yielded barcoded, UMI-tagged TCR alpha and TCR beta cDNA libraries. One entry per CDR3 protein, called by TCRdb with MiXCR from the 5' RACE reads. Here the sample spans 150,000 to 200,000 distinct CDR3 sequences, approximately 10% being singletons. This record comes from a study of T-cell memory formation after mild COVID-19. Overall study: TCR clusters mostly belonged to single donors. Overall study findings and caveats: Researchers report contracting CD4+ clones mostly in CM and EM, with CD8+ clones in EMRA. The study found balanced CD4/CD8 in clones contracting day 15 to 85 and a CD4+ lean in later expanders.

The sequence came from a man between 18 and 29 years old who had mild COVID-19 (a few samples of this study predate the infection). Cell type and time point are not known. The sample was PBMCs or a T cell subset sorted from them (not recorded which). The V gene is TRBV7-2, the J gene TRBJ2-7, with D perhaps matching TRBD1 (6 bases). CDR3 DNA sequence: TGTGCCAGCAGCTTGGGGGCCCTCTACGAGCAGTACTTC. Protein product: CASSLGALYEQYF. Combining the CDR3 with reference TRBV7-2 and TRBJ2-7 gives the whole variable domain GAGVSQSPSNKVTEKGKDVELRCDPISGHTALYWYRQSLGQGLEFLIYFQGNSAPDKSGLPSDRFSAERTGGSVSTLTIQRTQQEDSAVYLCASSLGALYEQYFGPGTRLTVT.